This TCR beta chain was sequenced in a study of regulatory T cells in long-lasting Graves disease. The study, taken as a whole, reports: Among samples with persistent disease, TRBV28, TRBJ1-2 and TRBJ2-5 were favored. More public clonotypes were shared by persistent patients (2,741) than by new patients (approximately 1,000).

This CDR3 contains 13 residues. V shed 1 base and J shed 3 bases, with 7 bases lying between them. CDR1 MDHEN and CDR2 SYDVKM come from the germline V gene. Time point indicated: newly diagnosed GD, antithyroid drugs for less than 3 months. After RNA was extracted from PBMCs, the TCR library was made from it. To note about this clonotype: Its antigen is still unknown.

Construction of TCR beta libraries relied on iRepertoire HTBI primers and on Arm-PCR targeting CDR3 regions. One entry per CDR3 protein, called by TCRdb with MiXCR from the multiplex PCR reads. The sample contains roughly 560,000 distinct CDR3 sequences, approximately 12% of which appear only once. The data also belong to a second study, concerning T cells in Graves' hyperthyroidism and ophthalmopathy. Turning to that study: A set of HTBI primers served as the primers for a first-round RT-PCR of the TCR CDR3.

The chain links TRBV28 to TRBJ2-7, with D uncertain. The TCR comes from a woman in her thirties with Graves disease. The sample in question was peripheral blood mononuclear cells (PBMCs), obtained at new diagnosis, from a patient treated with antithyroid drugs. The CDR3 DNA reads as TGTGCCAGCAGTTTATTATCCTTCTACGAGCAGTACTTC. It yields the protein CASSLLSFYEQYF.